This entry concerns a single TCR beta chain. Its antigen is unknown. Primers: 60 Vbeta forward and 13 Jbeta reverse. Assay: immunoSEQ multiplex PCR; the TCRdb copy retains only in-frame clones and omits some. The repertoire holds approximately 88,000 clones, with 75% to 80% as singletons. This sample is drawn from a study of cytomegalovirus exposure and HLA in healthy donors. Germline values: CDR1 GTSNPN, CDR2 SVGIG (reference sequence). The CDR3 spans 15 residues. After removal of 4 bases from V and 5 bases from J, the junction contained 11 bases not matched to a gene. Study observations and caveats: A later analysis reportedly found fewer N-insertions in an Asian-associated ancestry cluster than the approximately 730-donor mean. Several of the most significant clusters appeared, in a later analysis, to be linked to common viral pathogens. A missense variant in DCLRE1C was later tied to TCR beta V- and J-gene trimming. It was in a later analysis that TCR association rates were seen to vary by HLA locus, highest for DRB1 and lowest for HLA-C.

This sequence joins TRBV30 and TRBJ2-5; 9 bases match TRBD2. The sequence was collected from a man aged 30-40 years in good health and CMV-seronegative. The sample was PBMCs. CDR3 amino acids: CAWTQGGLARETQYF. The CDR3 DNA is TGTGCCTGGACCCAAGGGGGACTAGCTAGGGAGACCCAGTACTTC.